Below are 30 T cell receptor beta chains sequenced from a single sample in a study of cytomegalovirus exposure and HLA in healthy donors. Primers for the PCR totalled 60 Vbeta and 13 Jbeta. Here immunoSEQ multiplex PCR was the method, and the copy in TCRdb shows in-frame clones only, minus some. The table lists 100,000 to 150,000 clones, roughly 80% of them singletons. The material sequenced was PBMCs. These receptors originate from a man between 50 and 59 years old in good health and CMV-seronegative.

This rearrangement joins TRBV5-5 to TRBJ1-4, with no clear D. The CDR3 sequence is 12 residues long. Trimming shortened V by 5 bases and J by 10 bases, and 12 bases separated the two germline ends. Germline assignment: CDR1 SGHKS and CDR2 YYEKEE (reference sequence). The CDR3 loop reads CASSPVRLKLFF. CDR3 bases: TGTGCCAGCAGTCCAGTCAGGTTAAAACTGTTTTTT.

The chain uses TRBV19 and TRBJ1-6; D is unresolved. Germline CDR1 is LNHDA and CDR2 is SQIVND (reference sequence). This CDR3 region has 14 residues. Trimming shortened V by 5 bases and J by 3 bases, and 8 bases separated the two germline ends. CDR3 DNA sequence: TGTGCCAGTAGTCCGTCTAGCTATAATTCACCCCTCCACTTT. Translation: CASSPSSYNSPLHF.

The chain carries TRBV7-2 and TRBJ2-1; 7 bases agree with TRBD2. CDR1 and CDR2 (germline): SGHTA, FQGNSA. The CDR3 consists of 17 residues. Trimming at V came to 4 bases and at J to 4 bases, leaving 13 bases not matched to a gene. This CDR3 is CASSSQWSAGVYNEQFF. The CDR3 nucleotides read TGTGCCAGCAGCTCCCAATGGTCGGCGGGAGTTTACAATGAGCAGTTCTTC. The variable domain in full, completed from reference TRBV7-2 and TRBJ2-1, reads GAGVSQSPSNKVTEKGKDVELRCDPISGHTALYWYRQSLGQGLEFLIYFQGNSAPDKSGLPSDRFSAERTGGSVSTLTIQRTQQEDSAVYLCASSSQWSAGVYNEQFFGPGTRLTVL.

The V gene is TRBV20-1, the J gene TRBJ2-5; D not resolved. Trimming removed 4 bases at V and 5 bases at J, with 8 bases between. The CDR3 has 11 amino acids. Germline loops: CDR1 DFQATT, CDR2 SNEGSKA (reference sequence). This chain's CDR3 is CSATSSETQYF. CDR3 coding DNA: TGCAGTGCTACGAGTAGTGAGACCCAGTACTTC.

Turning to this clone: At one boundary the junction diverges from the germline segment, which might be a read error. The rearrangement joins TRBV19 to TRBJ2-3; 8 nucleotides align to TRBD2. Germline V gene sequence: CDR1 LNHDA, CDR2 SQIVND (reference sequence). This CDR3 contains 15 residues. CDR3 loop: CASSIASSGSPLLDF. The CDR3, as DNA: TGTGCCAGTAGTATAGCCTCAAGCGGGAGTCCCCTCTTGGATTTT. Complete variable domain (other parts from reference TRBV19 and TRBJ2-3): DGGITQSPKYLFRKEGQNVTLSCEQNLNHDAMYWYRQDPGQGLRLIYYSQIVNDFQKGDIAEGYSVSREKKESFPLTVTSAQKNPTAFYLCASSIASSGSPLLDFGPGTRLTVL.

The chain employs TRBV19 and TRBJ1-2; TRBD1 might be the D (6 bases). Germline V gives CDR1 LNHDA, CDR2 SQIVND (reference sequence). V lost 6 bases and J 1 base, leaving 12 bases between the germline ends. There are 14 residues in the CDR3. CDR3 DNA sequence: TGTGCCAGTAGAATGGACAGACTTAACTATGGCTACACCTTC. It yields the protein CASRMDRLNYGYTF.

The chain couples TRBV10-3 to TRBJ2-1, with 15 bases identical to TRBD2. Germline CDR1 is ENHRY and CDR2 is SYGVKD. The CDR3 length is 18 residues. The trim removed 6 bases at V and 4 bases at J, leaving 10 bases unmatched. CDR3 in amino acids: CAIRGTSGGTNEYNEQFF. The CDR3 nucleotides are TGTGCCATCAGGGGGACTAGCGGGGGGACAAATGAGTACAATGAGCAGTTCTTC.

The J gene is TRBJ1-1, the V gene TRBV6-5; weak D call: TRBD1 (6 bases). This CDR3 comprises 13 residues. V was trimmed by 4 bases and J by 6 bases, leaving 12 bases between them. The V gene's germline CDR1 is MNHEY and CDR2 SVGAGI. CDR3 DNA sequence: TGTGCCAGCAGTTCCCCGGGACAACCTGAAGCTTTCTTT. This gives the protein CASSSPGQPEAFF.

This chain connects TRBV9 to TRBJ2-5; 7 nucleotides line up with TRBD1. With V trimmed by 4 bases and J by 7 bases, 13 bases remained unmatched. CDR1 is SGDLS, CDR2 YYNGEE, per germline. This CDR3 contains 15 residues. The CDR3 here is CASSPRQGVFGTQYF. CDR3 DNA: TGTGCCAGCAGCCCCCGCCAGGGGGTTTTCGGGACCCAGTACTTC.

The chain uses TRBV6-5 and TRBJ2-7, with 10 bases matching TRBD2. V shed 6 bases, J shed 0 bases, and the junction held 5 bases outside the gene matches. Germline loops: CDR1 MNHEY, CDR2 SVGAGI. This CDR3 region has 15 residues. The CDR3 sequence: CASSPGTSASYEQYF. CDR3 nucleotide sequence: TGTGCCAGCAGCCCCGGGACTAGCGCCTCCTACGAGCAGTACTTC.

This chain connects TRBV13 to TRBJ2-7; 9 bases agree with TRBD2. This CDR3 spans 14 amino acids. V shed 6 bases, J shed 4 bases, and the junction held 7 bases outside the gene matches. Germline loops: CDR1 PRHDT, CDR2 FYEKMQ (reference sequence). The CDR3 sequence: CASRSSGNYYEQYF. CDR3 nucleotide sequence: TGTGCCAGCAGATCTAGCGGGAACTATTACGAGCAGTACTTC. Variable domain in full (rest from reference TRBV13 and TRBJ2-7): AAGVIQSPRHLIKEKRETATLKCYPIPRHDTVYWYQQGPGQDPQFLISFYEKMQSDKGSIPDRFSAQQFSDYHSELNMSSLELGDSALYFCASRSSGNYYEQYFGPGTRLTVT.

The chain carries TRBV7-2 and TRBJ1-1; D may be TRBD1 (5 bases). The CDR3 totals 14 residues. Between the trimmed V and J ends, which lost 5 bases and 9 bases, there was a span of 19 bases. CDR1 is SGHTA, CDR2 FQGNSA, per germline. CDR3 region: CASSQGWQGIKAFF. The CDR3 DNA is TGTGCCAGCAGCCAAGGGTGGCAGGGTATTAAAGCTTTCTTT.

The CDR3 DNA is TGCGCCAGCAGCCCAACGCCCCAGGGGGCGCGCACCGGGGAGCTGTTTTTT. It translates to CASSPTPQGARTGELFF. This chain uses TRBV4-1 with TRBJ2-2, with 8 nucleotides matching TRBD1. V gave up 4 bases and J gave up 4 bases; unmatched junction bases: 11. CDR3 length: 17 amino acids. The germline V gene encodes CDR1 MGHRA and CDR2 YSYEKL.

The count of this clone is one. The CDR3 region has the DNA TGTGCCAGCAGCTTTGGGACAGGTCGCAATCAGCCCCAGCATTTT. The encoded protein is CASSFGTGRNQPQHF. The rearrangement uses TRBV5-6 and TRBJ1-5, with 8 bases lining up with TRBD1. The CDR3 extends over 15 amino acids. After removal of 2 bases from V and 2 bases from J, the junction contained 3 bases not matched to a gene. The germline V gene has CDR1 SGHDT and CDR2 YYEEEE.

The chain employs TRBV9 and TRBJ2-2, with 9 nucleotides matching TRBD2. The CDR3 spans 16 residues. CDR1 and CDR2 from the germline V gene are SGDLS and YYNGEE. With V trimmed by 0 bases and J by 6 bases, 6 bases remained unmatched. CDR3 region: CASSVASLAGSGELFF. CDR3 coding DNA: TGTGCCAGCAGCGTAGCTTCCCTAGCGGGATCCGGGGAGCTGTTTTTT.

This clone was seen a few times. The chain has TRBV5-1 and TRBJ2-1; TRBD2 matches at 9 bases. The CDR3 covers 17 residues. V was pared by 6 bases and J by 3 bases, with 13 bases of the junction left unmatched. Germline V gives CDR1 SGHRS, CDR2 YFSETQ. In nucleotides, the CDR3 is TGCGCCAGCAACCCTGGCGGCCCTAGCGGGGTCTACAATGAGCAGTTCTTC. This translates into CASNPGGPSGVYNEQFF.

The rearrangement links TRBV30 to TRBJ1-5, with TRBD1 matching 8 bases. CDR1 and CDR2 from the germline V gene are GTSNPN and SVGIG (reference sequence). The J segment lost 5 bases and the V segment lost 4 bases, leaving 7 bases of the junction unmatched. This CDR3 is 14 amino acids long. The CDR3 DNA sequence: TGTGCCTGGAAGAAGGGACAGGTTGATCAGCCCCAGCATTTT. Its translation: CAWKKGQVDQPQHF.

The chain joins TRBV4-3 to TRBJ2-3; perhaps TRBD1 as D (6 bases). Trimming stripped 3 bases from V and 4 bases from J, with 17 bases between. This CDR3 contains 16 residues. The germline V gene encodes CDR1 LGHNA and CDR2 YSLEER. The CDR3 coding sequence is TGCGCCAGCAGCCAGGTAGCAGGGGCGATCCCAGATACGCAGTATTTT. This encodes CASSQVAGAIPDTQYF.

This clone was counted a few times. The J gene is TRBJ1-1, the V gene TRBV5-1; 7 nucleotides match TRBD1. Losses at the gene ends were 1 base for V and 6 bases for J; bases not matched to a gene: 6. Germline V gene data show CDR1 as SGHRS and CDR2 as YFSETQ. There are 14 residues in the CDR3. The CDR3 coding sequence is TGCGCCAGCAGCTTGTACAGGGGAGACGCTGAAGCTTTCTTT. This encodes CASSLYRGDAEAFF.

The chain couples TRBV4-1 to TRBJ2-3; a weak D match, TRBD2 (7 bases). This CDR3 has 15 residues. V lost 2 bases to trimming and J lost 8 bases, with 17 bases between them. The V gene's germline CDR1 is MGHRA and CDR2 YSYEKL. The CDR3 is CASSQSAGAQFTQYF. The DNA of the CDR3 is TGCGCCAGCAGCCAAAGCGCGGGGGCCCAGTTTACGCAGTATTTT.

The chain links TRBV28 to TRBJ1-3; D is undetermined. This CDR3 region has 16 residues. Germline V gene lookup returns CDR1 MDHEN and CDR2 SYDVKM. V gave up 2 bases and J gave up 1 base, with 12 bases separating them. CDR3 residues: CASSLVLGFSGNTIYF. The CDR3 DNA follows: TGTGCCAGCAGTTTAGTTCTCGGGTTTTCTGGAAACACCATATATTTT.

This clone was observed a handful of times. CDR3 sequence reads: CASSVAASSGNSYEQYF. CDR3 bases: TGTGCCAGCAGCGTAGCTGCCTCTAGCGGGAACTCCTACGAGCAGTACTTC. The rearrangement uses TRBV9 and TRBJ2-7, with 9 bases aligning to TRBD2. V lost 0 bases and J lost 0; bases outside the gene matches: 7. CDR3 length equals 17 residues. The germline gives CDR1 SGDLS, CDR2 YYNGEE.

The rearrangement joins TRBV7-6 to TRBJ2-5; TRBD2 might be the D (7 bases). The V gene lost 4 bases and the J gene lost 4 bases, with 16 bases spanning the gap. Germline-derived CDR1 and CDR2 are SGHVS and FNYEAQ. CDR3 length: 15 residues. The CDR3 bases are TGTGCCAGCAGCTCCGCAAGGGGGGGCGGAGAGACCCAGTACTTC. Translation: CASSSARGGGETQYF.

This clone has a handful of counts. The gene calls are TRBV5-5 and TRBJ1-1; D is possibly TRBD1 (5 bases). The CDR3 spans 15 residues. Trimming removed 1 base at V and 1 base at J, with 11 bases between. Germline CDR1 is SGHKS and CDR2 is YYEKEE (reference sequence). The CDR3 is CASSLFDRTNTEAFF. The CDR3 coding sequence is TGTGCCAGCAGCTTGTTTGACAGAACGAACACTGAAGCTTTCTTT. Drawing the rest from reference TRBV5-5 and TRBJ1-1, the complete variable domain is DAGVTQSPTHLIKTRGQQVTLRCSPISGHKSVSWYQQVLGQGPQFIFQYYEKEERGRGNFPDRFSARQFPNYSSELNVNALLLGDSALYLCASSLFDRTNTEAFFGQGTRLTVV.

This chain links TRBV30 with TRBJ1-2, with a tentative D call TRBD1 (5 bases). The V gene's germline CDR1 is GTSNPN and CDR2 SVGIG (reference sequence). The CDR3 length is 12 residues. Trimming took off 1 base at V and 2 bases at J, with 5 bases between the two ends. The CDR3 loop is CAWSAGNYGYTF. The CDR3, as DNA: TGTGCCTGGAGTGCAGGGAACTATGGCTACACCTTC. The variable domain in full, completed from reference TRBV30 and TRBJ1-2, reads SQTIHQWPATLVQPVGSPLSLECTVEGTSNPNLYWYRQAAGRGLQLLFYSVGIGQISSEVPQNLSASRPQDRQFILSSKKLLLSDSGFYLCAWSAGNYGYTFGSGTRLTVV.

The genes are TRBV28 and TRBJ2-5; 12 nucleotides align to TRBD2. V was clipped by 5 bases and J by 5 bases; unmatched bases: 9. Germline lookup yields CDR1 MDHEN and CDR2 SYDVKM. The CDR3 is 16 residues long. CDR3 residues: CASSPRGLAGRETQYF. In DNA, the CDR3 is TGTGCCAGCAGTCCCCGAGGACTAGCGGGGAGGGAGACCCAGTACTTC.

This clone was found a few times. The genes are TRBV5-6 and TRBJ2-1; TRBD2 aligns across 11 bases. The CDR3 has 15 residues. Germline V gene sequence: CDR1 SGHDT, CDR2 YYEEEE. V shed 2 bases and J 11 bases; nucleotides not matched to a gene: 9. CDR3: CASSFLAGGPPQQFF. In nucleotides, the CDR3 is TGTGCCAGCAGCTTCTTAGCGGGGGGGCCTCCTCAGCAGTTCTTC.

The V call is TRBV19, the J call TRBJ1-6; D not certain. The CDR3 runs to 13 residues. V was shortened by 3 bases and J by 7 bases, with 7 bases between the two germline ends. CDR1 and CDR2 (germline): LNHDA, SQIVND (reference sequence). The CDR3 DNA reads as TGTGCCAGTAGTATGGTCGGGAATTCACCCCTCCACTTT. Translating gives CASSMVGNSPLHF.

This clone was observed a few times. This rearrangement joins TRBV29-1 to TRBJ2-1, with 10 bases that match TRBD1. The germline gives CDR1 SQVTM, CDR2 ANQGSEA. The CDR3 loop spans 12 amino acids. Trimming took 6 bases from V and 7 from J; bases not matched to a gene: 3. The CDR3 DNA reads as TGCAGCGTACGGACAGGGGGAAATGAGCAGTTCTTC. Residues: CSVRTGGNEQFF.

V and J are TRBV30 and TRBJ2-2, with 9 bases that match TRBD1. J was trimmed by 6 bases and V by 5 bases; bases with no gene match: 7. CDR1 is GTSNPN, CDR2 SVGIG, per germline (reference sequence). The length of the CDR3 is 14 residues. CDR3 protein: CAWEGQGIPGELFF. Written as DNA, the CDR3 is TGTGCCTGGGAAGGACAGGGGATCCCCGGGGAGCTGTTTTTT.